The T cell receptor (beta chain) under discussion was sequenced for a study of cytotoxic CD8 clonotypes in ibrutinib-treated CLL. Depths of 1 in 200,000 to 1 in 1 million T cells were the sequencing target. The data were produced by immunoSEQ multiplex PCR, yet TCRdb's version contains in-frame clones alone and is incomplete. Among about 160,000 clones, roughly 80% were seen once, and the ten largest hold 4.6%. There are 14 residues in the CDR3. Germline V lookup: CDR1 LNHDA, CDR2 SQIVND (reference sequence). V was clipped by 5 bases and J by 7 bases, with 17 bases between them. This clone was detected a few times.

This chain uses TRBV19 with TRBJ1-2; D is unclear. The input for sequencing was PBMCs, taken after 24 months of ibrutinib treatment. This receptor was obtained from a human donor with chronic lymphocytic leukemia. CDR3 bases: TGTGCCAGTAGTGGTCAGGTTCCTAGTAGTGGCTACACCTTC. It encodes CASSGQVPSSGYTF.